These 10 T cell receptor beta chains originate from one sample sequenced in a study of blood T cell repertoires in COVID-19. Sequencing used immunoSEQ multiplex PCR; TCRdb keeps in-frame clones, though not all of them. This table has hundreds of thousands of clones, over 75% appearing once. The sample comprised peripheral blood. Source of these receptors: a man between 50 and 59 years old with active or convalescent COVID-19.

CDR3 loop: CASSTSSTGAYGYTF. The DNA for the CDR3 is TGTGCCAGTAGTACCTCCTCGACAGGGGCCTATGGCTACACCTTC. This chain uses TRBV19 with TRBJ1-2; TRBD1 agrees at 8 bases. Germline V lookup: CDR1 LNHDA, CDR2 SQIVND (reference sequence). The V gene end was trimmed by 4 bases and the J gene end by 4 bases; junction bases not matched to a gene: 8. The CDR3 runs to 15 residues.

The table lists this clone with a few counts. This chain joins TRBV9 and TRBJ2-1, with TRBD2 identical over 11 bases. The CDR3 spans 16 residues. CDR1 and CDR2 from the germline V gene are SGDLS and YYNGEE. The J segment lost 4 bases and the V segment lost 0 bases, leaving 3 bases of the junction unmatched. In DNA, the CDR3 is TGTGCCAGCAGCGTAGGGGGACTAGCGGTTTACAATGAGCAGTTCTTC. Encoded protein: CASSVGGLAVYNEQFF.

This sequence joins TRBV6-2 or TRBV6-3 and TRBJ2-1; D possibly corresponds to TRBD2 (6 bases). V gave up 2 bases and J gave up 9 bases, with 20 bases separating them. The germline CDR1 and CDR2 sequences are MNHEY and SVGEGT. The CDR3 is made up of 16 amino acids. CDR3 DNA: TGTGCCAGCAGTTACGTACACCCCCCGGGGGAGGCTGAGCAGTTCTTC. This translates into CASSYVHPPGEAEQFF.

The chain recombines TRBV3-1 (or the pseudogene TRBV3-2) with TRBJ2-5; D is unresolved. CDR1 is LGHDT and CDR2 is YNNKEL in the germline V gene (reference sequence). V shed 1 base and J shed 4 bases, with 13 bases lying between them. This CDR3 has 15 amino acids. The CDR3 nucleotides are TGTGCCAGCAGCCAAGTCGTCTTGTCGGGAGAGACCCAGTACTTC. This codes for CASSQVVLSGETQYF.

The rearrangement uses TRBV19 and TRBJ2-1, with 8 bases that match TRBD2. The CDR3 is 15 residues long. CDR1 and CDR2 (germline): LNHDA, SQIVND (reference sequence). The ends lost 7 bases at V and 9 bases at J; junction bases unmatched: 14. CDR3: CASIAAGVSGAEQFF. In nucleotides, the CDR3 is TGTGCCAGTATAGCAGCAGGGGTTAGCGGGGCTGAGCAGTTCTTC.

For the CDR3, the DNA is TGTGCCTGGACCCTGGGAGGATATTCACCCCTCCACTTT. Its translation is CAWTLGGYSPLHF. The chain links TRBV30 to TRBJ1-6; D is ambiguous. The ends were cut back, 4 bases at V and 8 bases at J, with 12 bases in the middle. Per germline, CDR1 GTSNPN and CDR2 SVGIG (reference sequence). The CDR3 is 13 residues long.

The genes are TRBV7-2 and TRBJ1-3; 7 positions match TRBD1. The CDR3 consists of 15 residues. Germline trimming cut 3 bases from V and 0 bases from J; bases unmatched to any gene: 2. The germline V gene has CDR1 SGHTA and CDR2 FQGNSA. CDR3 coding DNA: TGTGCCAGCAGCTTGAGGACAGGCTCTGGAAACACCATATATTTT. Amino acid sequence: CASSLRTGSGNTIYF.

The chain links TRBV18 to TRBJ2-5; 8 positions match TRBD1. There are 14 residues in the CDR3. V dropped 3 bases and J dropped 3; count of bases not matched to a gene: 3. Germline V gives CDR1 KGHSH, CDR2 LQKENI. The CDR3 region is CASSPTTGEETQYF. In DNA, the CDR3 is TGTGCCAGCTCACCGACGACAGGGGAAGAGACCCAGTACTTC.

Only one count was recorded for this clone. This rearrangement joins TRBV24-1 to TRBJ1-2, with TRBD1 matching 8 bases. From germline, CDR1 is KGHDR and CDR2 SFDVKD. V gave up 9 bases and J gave up 4 bases; unmatched junction bases: 9. This CDR3 is 14 amino acids long. The CDR3 bases are TGTGCCACCCCTGGACAGGGTAATGCCTATGGCTACACCTTC. This gives the protein CATPGQGNAYGYTF.

The rearrangement joins TRBV4-2 to TRBJ2-7, with 9 bases identical to TRBD2. The germline CDR1 and CDR2 sequences are LGHNA and YNFKEQ. J gave up 2 bases and V 2 bases, and 4 bases lay outside the gene matches. This CDR3 is 15 amino acids long. CDR3: CASSQSSGAAYEQYF. The CDR3 DNA sequence: TGTGCCAGCAGCCAATCTAGCGGGGCTGCCTACGAGCAGTACTTC.